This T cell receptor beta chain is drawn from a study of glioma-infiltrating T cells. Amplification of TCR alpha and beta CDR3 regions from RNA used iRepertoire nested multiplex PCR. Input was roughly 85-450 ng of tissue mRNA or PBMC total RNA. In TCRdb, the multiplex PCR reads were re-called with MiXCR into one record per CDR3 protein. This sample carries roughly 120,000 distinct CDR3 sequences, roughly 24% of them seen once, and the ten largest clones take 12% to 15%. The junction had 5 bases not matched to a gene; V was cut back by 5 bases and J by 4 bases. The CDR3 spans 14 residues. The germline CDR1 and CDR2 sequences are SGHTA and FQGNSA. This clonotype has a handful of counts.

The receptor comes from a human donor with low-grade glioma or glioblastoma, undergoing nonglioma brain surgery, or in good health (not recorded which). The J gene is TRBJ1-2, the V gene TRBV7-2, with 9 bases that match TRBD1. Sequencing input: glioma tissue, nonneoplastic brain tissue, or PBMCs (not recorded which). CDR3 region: CASSPGTGLYGYTF. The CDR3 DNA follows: TGTGCCAGCAGCCCCGGGACAGGGCTCTATGGCTACACCTTC.